Listed below are T cell receptor beta chains from one sample, sequenced in a study of graft-versus-host responses after intestinal transplantation. Clones were read by immunoSEQ multiplex PCR, and TCRdb kept only the in-frame ones, dropping some. The sample has over 75,000 clones, approximately 88% seen once. No antigens are known for them. Sequencing was performed on unstimulated CD4+ T cells sorted from spleen or lymph node cells, taken before intestinal transplant. The source of these receptors is a human donor who received an intestinal transplant. CDR3s include the opening cysteine and the closing phenylalanine or tryptophan. Each record gives: J gene, V gene, CDR3 protein.

j_call: TRBJ2-1
v_call: TRBV5-1
cdr3_aa: CASSLGTINEQFF

j_call: TRBJ2-2
v_call: TRBV7-8
cdr3_aa: CASSLLLANTGELFF

j_call: TRBJ2-3
v_call: TRBV5-6
cdr3_aa: CASSFPPTNTQYF

j_call: TRBJ1-2
v_call: TRBV6-1
cdr3_aa: CASSIPPGGGTF

j_call: TRBJ2-2
v_call: TRBV5-1
cdr3_aa: CASSLSVQGARTGELFF

j_call: TRBJ1-2
v_call: TRBV29-1
cdr3_aa: CSVEKGAGYGYTF

j_call: TRBJ1-2
v_call: TRBV2
cdr3_aa: CASSERSPSGVYGYTF

j_call: TRBJ1-5
v_call: TRBV6-1
cdr3_aa: CASSSQEAQPQHF

j_call: TRBJ2-3
v_call: TRBV19
cdr3_aa: CASSINLASGDTQYF

j_call: TRBJ1-2
v_call: TRBV28
cdr3_aa: CASRLDRLYGYTF

j_call: TRBJ2-5
v_call: TRBV5-6
cdr3_aa: CASSLRGRAQETQYF

j_call: TRBJ2-7
v_call: TRBV5-4
cdr3_aa: CASSSFSGRNPYEQYF

j_call: TRBJ2-3
v_call: TRBV9
cdr3_aa: CASSVGTSGTDTQYF

j_call: TRBJ2-2
v_call: TRBV28
cdr3_aa: CASSLYRGSTGELFF

j_call: TRBJ1-4
v_call: TRBV5-6
cdr3_aa: CASSPRRPGTNEKLFF

j_call: TRBJ1-1
v_call: TRBV19
cdr3_aa: CASSFLLRNTEAFF

j_call: TRBJ1-2
v_call: TRBV6-1
cdr3_aa: CASSSGQANYGYTF

j_call: TRBJ1-6
v_call: TRBV5-1
cdr3_aa: CASSLLEDSPLHF

j_call: TRBJ2-7
v_call: TRBV27
cdr3_aa: CASSLAKSHYEQYF

j_call: TRBJ1-1
v_call: TRBV5-1
cdr3_aa: CASKTGAQNTEAFF

j_call: TRBJ2-7
v_call: TRBV5-4
cdr3_aa: CASSFTSGGSDEQYF

j_call: TRBJ2-7
v_call: TRBV6-6
cdr3_aa: CASSQGTGGYEQYF

j_call: TRBJ2-1
v_call: TRBV19
cdr3_aa: CASSIRTAYNEQFF

j_call: TRBJ2-7
v_call: TRBV6-5
cdr3_aa: CASSVGQGSSYEQYF

j_call: TRBJ2-3
v_call: TRBV9
cdr3_aa: CASSLKQGTDTQYF

j_call: TRBJ2-4
v_call: TRBV2
cdr3_aa: CASSERGVAAPLEKNIQYF

j_call: TRBJ1-2
v_call: TRBV19
cdr3_aa: CASSGSRRYGYTF

j_call: TRBJ1-2
v_call: TRBV2
cdr3_aa: CASSERVGYTF

j_call: TRBJ1-4
v_call: TRBV4-1
cdr3_aa: CASSTGEYEKLFF

j_call: TRBJ1-2
v_call: TRBV2
cdr3_aa: CASSDRTGSYGYTF

j_call: TRBJ2-1
v_call: TRBV9
cdr3_aa: CASSVGGGAEFF

j_call: TRBJ2-7
v_call: TRBV18
cdr3_aa: CASSPGQGVPYEQYF

j_call: TRBJ2-1
v_call: TRBV18
cdr3_aa: CASSPGTGAIRGDEQFF

j_call: TRBJ1-3
v_call: TRBV6-1
cdr3_aa: CASPGLTGNTIYF

j_call: TRBJ1-4
v_call: TRBV6-5
cdr3_aa: CASRRGGVGEKLFF

j_call: TRBJ2-1
v_call: TRBV5-1
cdr3_aa: CASSPIAGVGRDEQFF

j_call: TRBJ1-2
v_call: TRBV5-1
cdr3_aa: CASSPSGQGALGVYGYTF

j_call: TRBJ1-2
v_call: TRBV28
cdr3_aa: CASSYSGTGLYGYTF

j_call: TRBJ2-3
v_call: TRBV30
cdr3_aa: CAWSVGKRGADTQYF

j_call: TRBJ1-1
v_call: TRBV2
cdr3_aa: CASSGQGDPEAFF

j_call: TRBJ1-2
v_call: TRBV2
cdr3_aa: CASSRSTGEVGGYTF

j_call: TRBJ1-2
v_call: TRBV28
cdr3_aa: CASNKGYGYTF

j_call: TRBJ2-7
v_call: TRBV7-2
cdr3_aa: CASSLVSGTSGLQYF

j_call: TRBJ2-2
v_call: TRBV5-1
cdr3_aa: CASSLQEPNTGELFF

j_call: TRBJ2-2
v_call: TRBV6-5
cdr3_aa: CATLTVNTGELFF